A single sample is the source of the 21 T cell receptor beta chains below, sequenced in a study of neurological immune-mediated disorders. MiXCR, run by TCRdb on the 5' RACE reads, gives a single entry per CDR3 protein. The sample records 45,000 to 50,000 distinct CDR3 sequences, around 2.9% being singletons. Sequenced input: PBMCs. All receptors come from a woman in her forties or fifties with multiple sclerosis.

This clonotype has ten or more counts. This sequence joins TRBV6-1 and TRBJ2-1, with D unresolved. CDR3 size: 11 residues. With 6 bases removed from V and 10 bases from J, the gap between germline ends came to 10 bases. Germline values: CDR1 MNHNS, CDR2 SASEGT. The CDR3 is CASRIFEEQFF. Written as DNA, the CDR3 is TGTGCCAGCAGGATTTTCGAGGAGCAGTTCTTC.

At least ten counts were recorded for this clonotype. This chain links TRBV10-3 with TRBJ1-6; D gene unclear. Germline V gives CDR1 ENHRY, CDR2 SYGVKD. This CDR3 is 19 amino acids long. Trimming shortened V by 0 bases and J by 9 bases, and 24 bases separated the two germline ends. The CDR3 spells CAISESILKGGRKGSPLHF. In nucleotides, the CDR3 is TGTGCCATCAGTGAGTCGATATTAAAGGGCGGCAGGAAGGGTTCACCCCTCCACTTT.

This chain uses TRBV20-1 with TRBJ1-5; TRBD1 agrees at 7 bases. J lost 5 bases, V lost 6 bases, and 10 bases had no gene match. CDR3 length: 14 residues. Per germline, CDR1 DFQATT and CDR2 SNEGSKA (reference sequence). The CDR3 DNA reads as TGCAGTGCCCAAGCCGGGACAGACTATCAGCCCCAGCATTTT. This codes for CSAQAGTDYQPQHF.

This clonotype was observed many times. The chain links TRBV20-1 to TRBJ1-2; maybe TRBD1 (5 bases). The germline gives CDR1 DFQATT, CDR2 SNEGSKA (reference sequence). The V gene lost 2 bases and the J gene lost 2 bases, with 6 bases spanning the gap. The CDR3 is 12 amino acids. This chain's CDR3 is CSARQGNYGYTF. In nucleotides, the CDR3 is TGCAGTGCTAGACAGGGAAACTATGGCTACACCTTC.

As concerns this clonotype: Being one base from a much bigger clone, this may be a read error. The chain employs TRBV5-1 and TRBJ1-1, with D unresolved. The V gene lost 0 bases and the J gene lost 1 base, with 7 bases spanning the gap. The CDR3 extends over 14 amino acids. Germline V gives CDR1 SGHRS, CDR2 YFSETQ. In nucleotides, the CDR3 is TGCGCCAGCAGCTTGGGAAAGGGGAACACTGAAGCTTTCTTT. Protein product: CASSLGKGNTEAFF.

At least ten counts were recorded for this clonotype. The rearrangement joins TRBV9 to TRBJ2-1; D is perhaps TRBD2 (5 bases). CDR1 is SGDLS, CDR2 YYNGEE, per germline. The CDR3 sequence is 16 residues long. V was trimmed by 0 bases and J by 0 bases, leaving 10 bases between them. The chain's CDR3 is CASSVEVGSSYNEQFF. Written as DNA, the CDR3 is TGTGCCAGCAGCGTAGAGGTAGGGAGCTCCTACAATGAGCAGTTCTTC.

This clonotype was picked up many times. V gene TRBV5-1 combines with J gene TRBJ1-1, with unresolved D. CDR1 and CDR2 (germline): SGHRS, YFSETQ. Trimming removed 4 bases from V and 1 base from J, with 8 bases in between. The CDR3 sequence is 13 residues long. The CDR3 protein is CASSEVWNTEAFF. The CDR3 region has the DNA TGCGCCAGCAGCGAAGTATGGAACACTGAAGCTTTCTTT.

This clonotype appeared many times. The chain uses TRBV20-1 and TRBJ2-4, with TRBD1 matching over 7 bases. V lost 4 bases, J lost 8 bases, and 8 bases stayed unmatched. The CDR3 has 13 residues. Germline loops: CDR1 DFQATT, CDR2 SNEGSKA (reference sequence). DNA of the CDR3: TGCAGTGCTAAGACAGGGTCTTTTTACATTCAGTACTTC. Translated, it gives CSAKTGSFYIQYF.

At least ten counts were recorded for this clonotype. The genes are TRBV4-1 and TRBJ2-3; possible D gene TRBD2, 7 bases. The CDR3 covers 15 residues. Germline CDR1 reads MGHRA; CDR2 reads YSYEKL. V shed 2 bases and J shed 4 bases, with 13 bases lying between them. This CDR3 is CASSQKGGLSDTQYF. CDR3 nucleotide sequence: TGCGCCAGCAGCCAAAAGGGGGGGCTGTCAGATACGCAGTATTTT.

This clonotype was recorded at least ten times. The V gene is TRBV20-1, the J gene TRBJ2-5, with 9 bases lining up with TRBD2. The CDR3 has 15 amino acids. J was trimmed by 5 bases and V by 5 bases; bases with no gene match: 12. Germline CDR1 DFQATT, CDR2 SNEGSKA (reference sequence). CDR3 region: CSALVAGVSSETQYF. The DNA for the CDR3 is TGCAGTGCTCTGGTAGCGGGAGTGAGTAGTGAGACCCAGTACTTC.

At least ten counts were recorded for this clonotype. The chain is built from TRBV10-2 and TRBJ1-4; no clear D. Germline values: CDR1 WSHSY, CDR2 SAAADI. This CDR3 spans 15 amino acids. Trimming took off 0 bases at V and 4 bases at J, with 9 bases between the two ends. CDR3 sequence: CASSESTLNNEKLFF. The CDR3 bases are TGCGCCAGCAGTGAGTCGACGTTGAATAATGAAAAACTGTTTTTT.

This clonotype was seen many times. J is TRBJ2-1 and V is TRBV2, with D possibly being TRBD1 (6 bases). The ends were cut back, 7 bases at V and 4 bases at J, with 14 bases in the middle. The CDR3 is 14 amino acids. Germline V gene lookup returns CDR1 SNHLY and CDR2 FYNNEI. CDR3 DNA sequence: TGTGCCAGCAAACACAAGGGGGTTTACAATGAGCAGTTCTTC. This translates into CASKHKGVYNEQFF.

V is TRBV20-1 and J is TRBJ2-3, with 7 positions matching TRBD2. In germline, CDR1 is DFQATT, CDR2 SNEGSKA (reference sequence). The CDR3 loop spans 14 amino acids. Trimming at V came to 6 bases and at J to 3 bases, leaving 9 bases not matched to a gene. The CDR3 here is CSAGLVGRTDTQYF. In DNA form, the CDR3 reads TGCAGTGCAGGACTAGTTGGGCGGACAGATACGCAGTATTTT.

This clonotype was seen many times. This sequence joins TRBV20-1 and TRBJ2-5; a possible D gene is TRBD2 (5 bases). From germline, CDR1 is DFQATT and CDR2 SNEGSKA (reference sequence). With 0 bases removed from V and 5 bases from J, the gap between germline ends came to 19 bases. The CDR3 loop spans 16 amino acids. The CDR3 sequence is CSARDPRPPPGETQYF. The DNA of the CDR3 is TGCAGTGCTAGAGATCCGAGGCCGCCACCGGGGGAGACCCAGTACTTC.

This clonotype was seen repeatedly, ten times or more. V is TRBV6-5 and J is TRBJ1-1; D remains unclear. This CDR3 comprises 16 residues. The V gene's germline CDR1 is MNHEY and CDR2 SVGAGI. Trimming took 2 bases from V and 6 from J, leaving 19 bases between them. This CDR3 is CASSYGRANFRAEAFF. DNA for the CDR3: TGTGCCAGCAGTTACGGTAGAGCGAATTTTCGGGCTGAAGCTTTCTTT.

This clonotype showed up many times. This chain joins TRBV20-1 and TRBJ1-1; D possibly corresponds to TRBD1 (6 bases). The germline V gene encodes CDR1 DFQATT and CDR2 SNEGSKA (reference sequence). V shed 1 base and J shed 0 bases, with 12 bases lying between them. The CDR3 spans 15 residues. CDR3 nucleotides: TGCAGTGCTAGAGCTACAGGGAGCATGAACACTGAAGCTTTCTTT. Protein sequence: CSARATGSMNTEAFF.

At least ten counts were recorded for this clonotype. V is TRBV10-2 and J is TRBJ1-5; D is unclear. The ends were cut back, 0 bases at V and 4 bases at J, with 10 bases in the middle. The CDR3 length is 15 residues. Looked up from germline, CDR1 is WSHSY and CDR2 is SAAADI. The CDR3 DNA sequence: TGCGCCAGCAGTGAGTCGGCGCAGATTAATCAGCCCCAGCATTTT. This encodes CASSESAQINQPQHF.

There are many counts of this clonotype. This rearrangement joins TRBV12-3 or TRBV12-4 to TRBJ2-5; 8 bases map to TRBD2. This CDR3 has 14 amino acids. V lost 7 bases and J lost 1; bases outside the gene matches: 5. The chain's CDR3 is CASTRAGGQETQYF. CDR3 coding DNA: TGTGCCAGCACCCGGGCGGGGGGCCAAGAGACCCAGTACTTC.

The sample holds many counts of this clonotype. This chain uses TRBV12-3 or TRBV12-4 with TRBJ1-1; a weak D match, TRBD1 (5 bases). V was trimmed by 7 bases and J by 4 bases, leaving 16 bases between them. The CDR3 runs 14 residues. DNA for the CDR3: TGTGCCAGCACCCCCTCAGGGATCGGCACTGAAGCTTTCTTT. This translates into CASTPSGIGTEAFF.

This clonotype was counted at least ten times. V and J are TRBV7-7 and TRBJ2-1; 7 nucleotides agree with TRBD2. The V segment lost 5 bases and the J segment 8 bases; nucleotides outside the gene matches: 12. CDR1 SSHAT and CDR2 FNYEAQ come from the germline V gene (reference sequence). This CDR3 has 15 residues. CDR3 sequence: CASSPGTTTRHEQFF. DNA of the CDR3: TGTGCCAGCAGCCCCGGGACTACTACCCGGCATGAGCAGTTCTTC.

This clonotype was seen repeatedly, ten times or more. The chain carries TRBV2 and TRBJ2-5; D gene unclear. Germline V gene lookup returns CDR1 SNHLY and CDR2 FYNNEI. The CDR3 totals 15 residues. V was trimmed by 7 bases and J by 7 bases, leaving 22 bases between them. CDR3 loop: CASIGDWASAGTQYF. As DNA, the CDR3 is TGTGCCAGCATAGGAGATTGGGCCAGCGCAGGGACCCAGTACTTC.